The clone carrying this TCR beta chain was seen only a few times. The junction differs from germline at one of its ends, possibly a read error. The sample comes from a study of blood T cell repertoires in COVID-19. As for the study in general: Donors in the United States, Italy and Spain gave samples during acute or convalescent COVID-19. Nucleic acid was either cDNA or gDNA, and it came from T cells, B-cell-depleted T cells, or PBMCs.

The CDR3 covers 11 residues. In germline, CDR1 is DFQATT, CDR2 SNEGSKA (reference sequence). In the source study's methods: It was from reference gene primer amplification that nucleated cell counts were estimated. TCRdb keeps only in-frame clones here, not all; method: immunoSEQ multiplex PCR. That table is the source of V, J and clone size, and D and trimming were worked out from the DNA. The repertoire holds 140,000 to 150,000 clones, 87% seen once, with around 6.3% in the top ten. Sequencing input: peripheral blood. This clonotype originated in a man older than 75 with acute or convalescent COVID-19. V usage is TRBV20-1 and J usage is TRBJ1-1; unclear D gene. The CDR3 sequence is CSASRNSEAFF. CDR3 sequence (DNA): TGCAGTGCTAGTCGGAACAGTGAAGCTTTCTTT.